The 2 T cell receptor beta chains given below trace back to one sample, sequenced in a study of cytomegalovirus exposure and HLA in healthy donors. This PCR relied on a set of 60 Vbeta primers and 13 Jbeta primers. Produced via immunoSEQ multiplex PCR; TCRdb's table is partial and in-frame only. The sample includes more than 45,000 clones. Sequences were obtained from PBMCs. Every receptor here comes from a male donor in good health and CMV-seronegative.

This chain uses TRBV12-5 with TRBJ2-3; 11 positions match TRBD1. The CDR3 loop spans 17 amino acids. Germline V gene sequence: CDR1 LGHNT, CDR2 FRNRAP. The V gene end was trimmed by 3 bases and the J gene end by 5 bases; junction bases not matched to a gene: 10. CDR3 bases: TGTGCTAGTGGTTTCTCAACTCCGGGACAGGGGGGAGATACGCAGTATTTT. It yields the protein CASGFSTPGQGGDTQYF.

The J gene is TRBJ1-5, the V gene TRBV19; the D is unclear. Germline CDR1 and CDR2: LNHDA and SQIVND (reference sequence). The CDR3 is 16 amino acids. Trimming cost V 3 bases and J 0 bases, with 12 bases left between them. For the CDR3, the DNA is TGTGCCAGTAGTATTGGGCAGGCCATTAGCAATCAGCCCCAGCATTTT. Translating it yields CASSIGQAISNQPQHF.